A single sample gave rise to the 15 T cell receptor beta chains below, sequenced in a study of OX40 agonist ivuxolimab in advanced cancers. Generated by immunoSEQ multiplex PCR, the TCRdb table keeps only in-frame clones and is missing some. The table includes approximately 45,000 clones, roughly 94% detected once. Sample: CD4+ or CD8+ T cells sorted from blood, taken in a trial of the OX40 agonist ivuxolimab. The receptors come from an adult with an advanced solid tumor such as melanoma, head and neck, liver or kidney cancer.

V usage is TRBV2 and J usage is TRBJ1-5; 7 bases align to TRBD1. V trimming: 5 bases; J trimming: 5 bases; junction bases outside the gene matches: 12. Germline-derived CDR1 and CDR2 are SNHLY and FYNNEI. CDR3 length: 16 amino acids. CDR3 bases: TGTGCCAGCAGTTCGACAGGGTACGGGGGGGATCAGCCCCAGCATTTT. Its translation: CASSSTGYGGDQPQHF.

The rearrangement uses TRBV27 and TRBJ1-2; 10 positions match TRBD1. The CDR3 consists of 15 residues. In germline, CDR1 is MNHEY, CDR2 SMNVEV (reference sequence). The V and J ends lost 6 bases and 5 bases, in that order; junction bases with no gene match: 9. In DNA form, the CDR3 reads TGTGCCAGCAGCTTGGACAGGGGGGCGTTTTATGGCTACACCTTC. This codes for CASSLDRGAFYGYTF.

This chain links TRBV7-8 with TRBJ2-7; no firm D call. The CDR3 runs 15 residues. The germline CDR1 and CDR2 sequences are SGHVS and FQNEAQ. Trimming took off 0 bases at V and 3 bases at J, with 12 bases between the two ends. The CDR3 nucleotides are TGTGCCAGCAGCTTAGCGGGTTCTGGAATCTACGAGCAGTACTTC. Encoded protein: CASSLAGSGIYEQYF.

This rearrangement joins TRBV29-1 to TRBJ2-1, with 7 bases lining up with TRBD2. The CDR3 extends over 11 amino acids. J was trimmed by 8 bases and V by 3 bases; bases with no gene match: 1. The germline CDR1 and CDR2 sequences are SQVTM and ANQGSEA. CDR3 protein: CSVEGGDEQFF. CDR3 DNA: TGCAGCGTTGAGGGGGGGGATGAGCAGTTCTTC.

The chain recombines TRBV27 with TRBJ1-1; D ambiguous. V was shortened by 4 bases and J by 2 bases, with 8 bases between the two germline ends. The CDR3 runs to 13 residues. Germline V gives CDR1 MNHEY, CDR2 SMNVEV (reference sequence). The CDR3 spells CASSSTLNTEAFF. DNA of the CDR3: TGTGCCAGCAGTTCGACCCTTAACACTGAAGCTTTCTTT.

The chain links TRBV5-1 to TRBJ2-6; 8 bases are a match to TRBD1. In germline, CDR1 is SGHRS, CDR2 YFSETQ. The CDR3 sequence is 15 residues long. J gave up 15 bases and V 0 bases, and 11 bases lay outside the gene matches. CDR3 sequence reads: CASSLAGQEGPGLTF. The CDR3 coding sequence is TGCGCCAGCAGCTTGGCGGGACAGGAGGGGCCCGGCCTGACTTTC.

The chain is built from TRBV5-1 and TRBJ1-2; 8 nucleotides match TRBD1. The V and J ends lost 4 bases and 4 bases, in that order; junction bases with no gene match: 9. CDR3 length: 15 amino acids. Germline V gene data show CDR1 as SGHRS and CDR2 as YFSETQ. CDR3: CASSPGQDARYGYTF. The CDR3 DNA follows: TGCGCCAGCAGCCCGGGACAGGACGCGCGCTATGGCTACACCTTC.

This chain uses TRBV6-5 with TRBJ2-3; 7 bases match TRBD2. The germline gives CDR1 MNHEY, CDR2 SVGAGI. The trim removed 6 bases at V and 3 bases at J, leaving 3 bases unmatched. The length of the CDR3 is 13 residues. CDR3 amino acids: CASSLSGTDTQYF. The CDR3 DNA is TGTGCCAGCAGCCTTAGCGGGACAGATACGCAGTATTTT.

The chain has TRBV7-9 and TRBJ2-7; 8 bases are shared with TRBD2. The V and J ends lost 5 bases and 1 base, in that order; junction bases with no gene match: 16. The CDR3 has 18 amino acids. Germline V CDR1 and CDR2: SEHNR, FQNEAQ (reference sequence). The CDR3 loop is CASSDALLVAGTSYEQYF. The CDR3 bases are TGTGCCAGCAGCGACGCCTTGTTAGTAGCGGGAACTTCCTACGAGCAGTACTTC.

This rearrangement joins TRBV6-1 to TRBJ2-7; TRBD2 is a possible D gene (5 bases). This CDR3 spans 13 amino acids. Germline lookup yields CDR1 MNHNS and CDR2 SASEGT. V gave up 7 bases and J gave up 5 bases, with 15 bases separating them. The chain's CDR3 is CASTEGPSHEQYF. CDR3 in DNA: TGTGCCAGCACTGAGGGCCCTTCCCACGAGCAGTACTTC.

This clone has a single count. The chain has TRBV30 and TRBJ2-4; TRBD2 matches at 13 bases. The length of the CDR3 is 18 residues. The ends lost 2 bases at V and 0 bases at J; junction bases unmatched: 7. In germline, CDR1 is GTSNPN, CDR2 SVGIG (reference sequence). Here the CDR3 DNA reads TGTGCCTGGAGTCCGAGGACTAGCGGGGGACTAGCCAAAAACATTCAGTACTTC. Amino acid sequence: CAWSPRTSGGLAKNIQYF.

This clone was observed once. This rearrangement joins TRBV9 to TRBJ2-5, with a possible D match to TRBD1 (5 bases). The CDR3 has 16 residues. Germline values: CDR1 SGDLS, CDR2 YYNGEE. V dropped 5 bases and J dropped 4 bases, with 21 bases sitting between them. The CDR3 coding sequence is TGTGCCAGCAGAGGGGTACTCGGGTCCCATGGAGAGACCCAGTACTTC. Protein sequence: CASRGVLGSHGETQYF.

The V call is TRBV2, the J call TRBJ2-3; D possibly corresponds to TRBD2 (6 bases). Germline loops: CDR1 SNHLY, CDR2 FYNNEI. This CDR3 is 13 amino acids long. V lost 8 bases to trimming and J lost 2 bases, with 11 bases between them. CDR3 residues: CASPRDNTDTQYF. The CDR3 DNA reads TGTGCCAGCCCGCGGGATAACACAGATACGCAGTATTTT. Based on the CDR3 plus reference TRBV2 and TRBJ2-3, the full variable domain is EPEVTQTPSHQVTQMGQEVILRCVPISNHLYFYWYRQILGQKVEFLVSFYNNEISEKSEIFDDQFSVERPDGSNFTLKIRSTKLEDSAMYFCASPRDNTDTQYFGPGTRLTVL.

This rearrangement joins TRBV6-6 to TRBJ2-7; no clear D. The length of the CDR3 is 13 residues. Deletions cut 2 bases from V and 3 bases from J, with 8 bases between. Germline lookup yields CDR1 MNHNY and CDR2 SVGAGI (reference sequence). The CDR3 DNA sequence: TGTGCCAGCAGTTACGAAGGCGGCTACGAGCAGTACTTC. Translation: CASSYEGGYEQYF.

DNA of the CDR3: TGTGCCAGCAGTTACTCCTTAGCGGGTGGTTCCTACGAGCAGTACTTC. Protein product: CASSYSLAGGSYEQYF. The V and J genes are TRBV6-5 and TRBJ2-7, with 7 bases aligning to TRBD2. V lost 0 bases to trimming and J lost 1 base; unmatched junction nucleotides: 6. The CDR3 length is 16 residues. Germline V CDR1 and CDR2: MNHEY, SVGAGI.